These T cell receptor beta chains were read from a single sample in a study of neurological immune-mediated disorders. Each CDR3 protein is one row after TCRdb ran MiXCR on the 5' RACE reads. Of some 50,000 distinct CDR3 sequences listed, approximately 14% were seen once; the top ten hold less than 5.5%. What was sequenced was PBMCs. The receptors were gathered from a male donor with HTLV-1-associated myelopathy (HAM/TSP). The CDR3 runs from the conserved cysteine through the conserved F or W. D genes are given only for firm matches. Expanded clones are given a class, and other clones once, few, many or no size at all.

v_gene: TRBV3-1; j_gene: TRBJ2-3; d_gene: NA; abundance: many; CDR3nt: TGTGCCAGCGGGGCCTCTGGGGGACTGAGGAGCACAGATACGCAGTATTTT; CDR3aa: CASGASGGLRSTDTQYF
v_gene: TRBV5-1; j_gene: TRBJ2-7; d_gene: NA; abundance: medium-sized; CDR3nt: TGCGCCAGCAGCTTGGTTATAACCAGGGGCTCCAACGAGCAGTACTTC; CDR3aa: CASSLVITRGSNEQYF
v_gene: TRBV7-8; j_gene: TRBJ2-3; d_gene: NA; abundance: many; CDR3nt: TGTGCCAGCAGCTCAGCCGATACGCAGTATTTT; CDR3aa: CASSSADTQYF
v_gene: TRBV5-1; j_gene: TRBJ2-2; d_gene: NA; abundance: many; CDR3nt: TGCGCCAGCAGCTTGATACCGGCCGGGGAGCTGTTTTTT; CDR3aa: CASSLIPAGELFF
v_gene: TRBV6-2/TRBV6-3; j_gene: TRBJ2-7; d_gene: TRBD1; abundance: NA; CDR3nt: TGTGCCAACAGTTACCCCAGCGGGCAGGGGGCCTACTACGAGCAGTACTTC; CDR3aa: CANSYPSGQGAYYEQYF
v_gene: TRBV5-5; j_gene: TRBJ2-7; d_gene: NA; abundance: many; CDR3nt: TGTGCCAGCAGCGTCACCTACGAGCAGTACTTC; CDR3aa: CASSVTYEQYF
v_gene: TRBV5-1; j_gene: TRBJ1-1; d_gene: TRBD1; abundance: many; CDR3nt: TGCGCCAGTAAAACCGGGACAGGGCAATCTGAAGCTTTCTTT; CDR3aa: CASKTGTGQSEAFF
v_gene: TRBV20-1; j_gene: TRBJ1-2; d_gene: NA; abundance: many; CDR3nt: TGCAGTGCTCCCGTCAGGGTCACTCACTATGGCTACACCTTC; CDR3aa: CSAPVRVTHYGYTF
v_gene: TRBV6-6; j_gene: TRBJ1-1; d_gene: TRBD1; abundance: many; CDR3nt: TGTGCCAGCAGTTACTTAACCGGGACAGGGGGGATCACTGAAGCTTTCTTT; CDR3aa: CASSYLTGTGGITEAFF
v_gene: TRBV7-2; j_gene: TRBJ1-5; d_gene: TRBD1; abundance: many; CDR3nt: TGTGCCAGCAGCAGGGGACAGGGGATTTCGTATCAGCCCCAGCATTTT; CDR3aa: CASSRGQGISYQPQHF
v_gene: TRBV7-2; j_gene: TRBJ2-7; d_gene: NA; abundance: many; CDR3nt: TGTGCCAGCAGCTTAGCAGGGGTCGAGCAGTACTTC; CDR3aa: CASSLAGVEQYF
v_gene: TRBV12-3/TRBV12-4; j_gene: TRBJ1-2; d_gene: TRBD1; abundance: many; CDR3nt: TGTGCCAGCAGTAGCGGACAGGCGGGCACCTTC; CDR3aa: CASSSGQAGTF
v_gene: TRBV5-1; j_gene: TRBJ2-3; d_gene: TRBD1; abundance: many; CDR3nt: TGCGCCAGCAGTCAACCCCAGGGGGCTGGAGATACGCAGTATTTT; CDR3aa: CASSQPQGAGDTQYF
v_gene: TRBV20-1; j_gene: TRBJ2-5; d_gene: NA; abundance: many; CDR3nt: TGCAGTGCTAGAGATTGGGGGCGCCAAGAGACCCAGTACTTC; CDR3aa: CSARDWGRQETQYF
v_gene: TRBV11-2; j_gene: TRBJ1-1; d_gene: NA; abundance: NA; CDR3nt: TGTGCCAGCAGCGAATCCACAGGGATGAACACTGAAGCTTTCTTT; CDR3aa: CASSESTGMNTEAFF
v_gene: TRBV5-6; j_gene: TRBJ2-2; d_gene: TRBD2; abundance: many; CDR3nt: TGTGCCAGCAGCATACCGGGGACTACCACCGGGGAGCTGTTTTTT; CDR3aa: CASSIPGTTTGELFF
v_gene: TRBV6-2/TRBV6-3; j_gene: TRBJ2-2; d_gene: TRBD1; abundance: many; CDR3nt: TGTGCCAGCAGTTTCAGGACAGGGATGGCCGGGGAGCTGTTTTTT; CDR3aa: CASSFRTGMAGELFF
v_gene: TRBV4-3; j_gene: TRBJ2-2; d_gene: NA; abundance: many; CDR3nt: TGCGCCAGCAGCCAAGAGGGCGGGGAGCTGTTTTTT; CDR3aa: CASSQEGGELFF
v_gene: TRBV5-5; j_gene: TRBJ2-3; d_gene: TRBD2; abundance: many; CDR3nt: TGTGCCAGCAGCGAACTAGCGGGGGGGACACCTAGCACAGATACGCAGTATTTT; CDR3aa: CASSELAGGTPSTDTQYF
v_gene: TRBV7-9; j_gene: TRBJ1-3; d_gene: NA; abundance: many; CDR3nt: TGTGCCAGCAGCTTAGACTTCGGCACCATATATTTT; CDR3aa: CASSLDFGTIYF
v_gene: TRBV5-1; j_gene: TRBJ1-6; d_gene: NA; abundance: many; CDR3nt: TGCGCCAGCAGCTTGGCCGCCAGGGGAAATTCACCCCTCCACTTT; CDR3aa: CASSLAARGNSPLHF
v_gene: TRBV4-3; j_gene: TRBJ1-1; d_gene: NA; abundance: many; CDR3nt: TGCGCCAGCAGCCTTGAACTGAACACTGAAGCTTTCTTT; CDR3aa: CASSLELNTEAFF
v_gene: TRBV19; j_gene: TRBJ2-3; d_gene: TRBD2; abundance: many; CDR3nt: TGTGCCAGTAAAACTAGCGGAACTAGCACAGATACGCAGTATTTT; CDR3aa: CASKTSGTSTDTQYF
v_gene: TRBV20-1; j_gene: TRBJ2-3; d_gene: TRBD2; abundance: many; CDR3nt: TGCAGCCACCTAGCGGGGGCCACAGATACGCAGTATTTT; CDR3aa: CSHLAGATDTQYF
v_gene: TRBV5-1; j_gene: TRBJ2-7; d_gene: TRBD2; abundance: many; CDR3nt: TGCGCCAGCAGCTTAGGACTAGCGGGGGGCTCCGTCTACGAGCAGTACTTC; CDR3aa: CASSLGLAGGSVYEQYF
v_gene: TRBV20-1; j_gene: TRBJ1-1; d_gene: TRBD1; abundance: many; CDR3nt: TGCAGTGCCTGGGACAGGGGCACTGAAGCTTTCTTT; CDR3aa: CSAWDRGTEAFF
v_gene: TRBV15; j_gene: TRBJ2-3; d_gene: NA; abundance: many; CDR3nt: TGTGCCACCAGCAGAGATTCAACAGATACGCAGTATTTT; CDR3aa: CATSRDSTDTQYF
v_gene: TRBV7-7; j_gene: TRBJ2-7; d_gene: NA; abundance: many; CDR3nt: TGTGCCAGCAGCCAGGACTGCTACGAGCAGTACTTC; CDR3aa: CASSQDCYEQYF
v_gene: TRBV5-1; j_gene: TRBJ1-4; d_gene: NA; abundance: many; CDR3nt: TGCGCCAGCAGCTTGGACAGCCGAAATGAAAAACTGTTTTTT; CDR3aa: CASSLDSRNEKLFF
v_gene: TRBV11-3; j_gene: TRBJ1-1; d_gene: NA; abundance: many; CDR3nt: TGTGCCAGCAGCTTAATGGCAGGGTTGAACACTGAAGCTTTCTTT; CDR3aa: CASSLMAGLNTEAFF
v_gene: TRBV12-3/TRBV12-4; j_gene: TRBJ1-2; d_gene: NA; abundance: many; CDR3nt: TGTGCCAGCAGTTCCAGGACCACAGCGGGCGGCTACACCTTC; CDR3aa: CASSSRTTAGGYTF
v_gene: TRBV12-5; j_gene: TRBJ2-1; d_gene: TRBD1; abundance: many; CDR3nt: TGTGCTAGTGGTCTCGACAGGGGGATCTACAATGAGCAGTTCTTC; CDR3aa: CASGLDRGIYNEQFF
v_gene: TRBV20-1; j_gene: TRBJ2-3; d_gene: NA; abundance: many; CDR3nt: TGCAGTGCTAGGGCTCGAGCGCCAGCGTCGGATACGCAGTATTTT; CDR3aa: CSARARAPASDTQYF
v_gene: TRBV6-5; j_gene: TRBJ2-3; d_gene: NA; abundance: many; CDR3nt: TGTGCCAGCAGTTACTTCGGGACAAGTGCCACAGATACGCAGTATTTT; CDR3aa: CASSYFGTSATDTQYF
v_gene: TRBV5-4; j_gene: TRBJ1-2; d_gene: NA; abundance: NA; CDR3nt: TGTGCCAGCTCAAGAGTGGGGGGTAGCTATGGCTACACCTTC; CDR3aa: CASSRVGGSYGYTF
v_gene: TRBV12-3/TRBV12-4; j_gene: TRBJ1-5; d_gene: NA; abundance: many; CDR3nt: TGTGCCAGCAGTTTTAGCGGGGTCAATCAGCCCCAGCATTTT; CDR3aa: CASSFSGVNQPQHF
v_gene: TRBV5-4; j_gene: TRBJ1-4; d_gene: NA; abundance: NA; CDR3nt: TGTGCCAGCAGCCGACCGGACCCGGGTGAAAAACTGTTTTTT; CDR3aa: CASSRPDPGEKLFF
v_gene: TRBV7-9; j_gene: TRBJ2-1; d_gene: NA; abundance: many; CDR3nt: TGTGCCAGCAGCTTAGCAAGGACGGTGAATGAGCAGTTCTTC; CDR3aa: CASSLARTVNEQFF
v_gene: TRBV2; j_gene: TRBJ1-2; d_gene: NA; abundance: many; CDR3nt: TGTGCCAGCAGTGAAGCACCTACACCTAACTATGGCTACACCTTC; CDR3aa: CASSEAPTPNYGYTF
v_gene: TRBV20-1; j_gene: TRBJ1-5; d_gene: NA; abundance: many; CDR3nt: TGCAGTGCTAGGGATCACTATAGCAATCAGCCCCAGCATTTT; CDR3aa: CSARDHYSNQPQHF
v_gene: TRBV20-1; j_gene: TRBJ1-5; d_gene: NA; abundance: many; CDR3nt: TGCAGTGCTACCGGGGGCAATCAGCCCCAGCATTTT; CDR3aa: CSATGGNQPQHF
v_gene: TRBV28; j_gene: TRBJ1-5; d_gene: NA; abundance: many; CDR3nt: TGTGCCAGCAGTACCCCCCGGGCGAACATCGGGAGGAGCAATCAGCCCCAGCATTTT; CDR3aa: CASSTPRANIGRSNQPQHF
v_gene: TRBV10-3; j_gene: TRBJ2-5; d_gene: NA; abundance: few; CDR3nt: TGTGCCATCAGTGAAGGGGGGGAGACCCAGTACTTC; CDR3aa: CAISEGGETQYF
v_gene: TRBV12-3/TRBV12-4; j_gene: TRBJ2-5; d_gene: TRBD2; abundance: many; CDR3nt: TGTGCCAGCAGTTCCCAGCGGGGGGGCGCGACCCAGTACTTC; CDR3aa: CASSSQRGGATQYF
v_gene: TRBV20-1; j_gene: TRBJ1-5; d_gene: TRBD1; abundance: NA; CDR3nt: TGCAGTGCTGAACAGGGGGGAAGCAATCAGCCCCAGCATTTT; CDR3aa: CSAEQGGSNQPQHF
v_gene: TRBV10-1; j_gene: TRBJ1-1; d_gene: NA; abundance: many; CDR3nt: TGCGCCAGCAGTGAGTCGAGGGGACCGTACACTGAAGCTTTCTTT; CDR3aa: CASSESRGPYTEAFF
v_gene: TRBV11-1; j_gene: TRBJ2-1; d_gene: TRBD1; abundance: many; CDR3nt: TGTGCCAGCAGCGGGAGACAGGGGTCCTACAATGAGCAGTTCTTC; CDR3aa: CASSGRQGSYNEQFF